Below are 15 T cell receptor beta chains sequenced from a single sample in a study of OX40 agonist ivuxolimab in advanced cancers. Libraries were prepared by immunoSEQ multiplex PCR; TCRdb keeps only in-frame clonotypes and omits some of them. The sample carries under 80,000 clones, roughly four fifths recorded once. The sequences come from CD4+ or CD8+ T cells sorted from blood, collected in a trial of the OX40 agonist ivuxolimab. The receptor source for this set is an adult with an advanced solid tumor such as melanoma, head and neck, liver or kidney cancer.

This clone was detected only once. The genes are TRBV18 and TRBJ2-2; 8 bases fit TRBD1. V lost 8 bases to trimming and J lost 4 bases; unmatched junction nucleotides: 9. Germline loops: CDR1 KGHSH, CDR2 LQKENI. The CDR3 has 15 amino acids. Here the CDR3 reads CASQSGQGGTGELFF. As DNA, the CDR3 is TGTGCCAGCCAATCTGGACAGGGAGGCACCGGGGAGCTGTTTTTT.

The CDR3 here is CASSFPAGELFF. The CDR3 DNA sequence: TGTGCCAGCAGCTTCCCGGCCGGGGAGCTGTTTTTT. The chain is built from TRBV11-2 and TRBJ2-2; D call uncertain. CDR3 length: 12 residues. Trimming removed 3 bases at V and 6 bases at J, with 5 bases between. Germline V lookup: CDR1 SGHAT, CDR2 FQNNGV.

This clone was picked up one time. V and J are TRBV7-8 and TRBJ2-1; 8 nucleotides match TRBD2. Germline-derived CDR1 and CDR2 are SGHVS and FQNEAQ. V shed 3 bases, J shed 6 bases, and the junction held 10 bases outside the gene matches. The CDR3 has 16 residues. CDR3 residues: CASSFRAGGSLNEQFF. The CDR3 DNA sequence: TGTGCCAGCAGCTTTCGTGCGGGAGGATCCCTCAATGAGCAGTTCTTC.

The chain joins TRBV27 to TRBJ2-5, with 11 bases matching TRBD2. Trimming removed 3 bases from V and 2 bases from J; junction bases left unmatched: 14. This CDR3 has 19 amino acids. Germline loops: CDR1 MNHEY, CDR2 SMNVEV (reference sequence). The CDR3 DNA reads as TGTGCCAGCAGTTTTTCTAGCGGGAGGCCTCAAATACAACAAGAGACCCAGTACTTC. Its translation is CASSFSSGRPQIQQETQYF.

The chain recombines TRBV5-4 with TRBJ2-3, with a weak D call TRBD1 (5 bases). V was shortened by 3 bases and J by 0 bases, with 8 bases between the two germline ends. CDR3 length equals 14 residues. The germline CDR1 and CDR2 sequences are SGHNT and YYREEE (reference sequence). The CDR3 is CASSYQGSTDTQYF. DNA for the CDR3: TGTGCCAGCAGCTATCAGGGTAGCACAGATACGCAGTATTTT.

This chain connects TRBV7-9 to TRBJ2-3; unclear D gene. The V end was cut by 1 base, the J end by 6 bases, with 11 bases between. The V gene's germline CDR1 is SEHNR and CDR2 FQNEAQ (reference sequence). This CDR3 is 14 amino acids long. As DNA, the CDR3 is TGTGCCAGCAGCTTAGTGGCCGCCCGGGATACGCAGTATTTT. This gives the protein CASSLVAARDTQYF.

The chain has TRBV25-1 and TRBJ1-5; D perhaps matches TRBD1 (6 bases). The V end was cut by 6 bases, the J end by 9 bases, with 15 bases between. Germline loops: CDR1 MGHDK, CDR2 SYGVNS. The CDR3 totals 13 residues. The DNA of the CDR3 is TGTGCCAGCAGGGCTGACAGGCACCGGCCCCAGCATTTT. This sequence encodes CASRADRHRPQHF.

CDR3 DNA: TGTGCCAGCAGTTTATTAGCAGGGGGCGAGACCCAGTACTTC. Its translation: CASSLLAGGETQYF. J is TRBJ2-5 and V is TRBV28, with TRBD1 matching 8 bases. CDR1 MDHEN and CDR2 SYDVKM come from the germline V gene. Trimming cost V 1 base and J 5 bases; bases outside gene matches: 3. This CDR3 comprises 14 residues.

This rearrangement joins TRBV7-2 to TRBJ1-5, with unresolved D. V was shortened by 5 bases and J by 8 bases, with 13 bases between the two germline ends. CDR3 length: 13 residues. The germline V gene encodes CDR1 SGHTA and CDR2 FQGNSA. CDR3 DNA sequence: TGTGCCAGCAGCCGTAGATTCGACGAGCCCCAGCATTTT. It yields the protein CASSRRFDEPQHF.

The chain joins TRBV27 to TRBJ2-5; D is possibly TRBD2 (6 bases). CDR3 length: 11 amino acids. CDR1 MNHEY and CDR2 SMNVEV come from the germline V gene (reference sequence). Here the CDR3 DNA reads TGTGCAGCGGGCAGGGCTGAGACCCAGTACTTC. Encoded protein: CAAGRAETQYF.

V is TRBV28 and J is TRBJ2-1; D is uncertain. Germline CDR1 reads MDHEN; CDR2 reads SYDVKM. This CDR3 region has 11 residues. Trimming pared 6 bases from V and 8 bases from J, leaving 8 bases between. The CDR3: CASSVRYEQFF. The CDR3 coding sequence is TGTGCCAGCAGCGTCCGGTATGAGCAGTTCTTC. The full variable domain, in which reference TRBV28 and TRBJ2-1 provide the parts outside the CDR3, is DVKVTQSSRYLVKRTGEKVFLECVQDMDHENMFWYRQDPGLGLRLIYFSYDVKMKEKGDIPEGYSVSREKKERFSLILESASTNQTSMYLCASSVRYEQFFGPGTRLTVL.

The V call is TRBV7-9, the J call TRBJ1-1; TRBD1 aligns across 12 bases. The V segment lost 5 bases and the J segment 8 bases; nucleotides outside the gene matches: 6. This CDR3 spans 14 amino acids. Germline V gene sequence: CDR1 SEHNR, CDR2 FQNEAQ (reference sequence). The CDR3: CASSLGQGALEAFF. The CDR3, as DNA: TGTGCCAGCAGCCTGGGACAGGGGGCCCTCGAAGCTTTCTTT.

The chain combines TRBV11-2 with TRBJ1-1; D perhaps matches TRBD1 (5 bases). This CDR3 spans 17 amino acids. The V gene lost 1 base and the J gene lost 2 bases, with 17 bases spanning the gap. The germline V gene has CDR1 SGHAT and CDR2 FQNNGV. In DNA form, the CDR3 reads TGTGCCAGCAGCTTAGTGGGCCCAGGGTATCGAAACACTGAAGCTTTCTTT. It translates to CASSLVGPGYRNTEAFF.

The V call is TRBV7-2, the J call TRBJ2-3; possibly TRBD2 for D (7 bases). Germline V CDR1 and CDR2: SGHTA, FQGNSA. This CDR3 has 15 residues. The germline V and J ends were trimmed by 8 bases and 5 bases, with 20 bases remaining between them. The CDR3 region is CASSEGGATRDTQYF. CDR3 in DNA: TGTGCCAGCTCGGAGGGGGGGGCAACTAGAGATACGCAGTATTTT.

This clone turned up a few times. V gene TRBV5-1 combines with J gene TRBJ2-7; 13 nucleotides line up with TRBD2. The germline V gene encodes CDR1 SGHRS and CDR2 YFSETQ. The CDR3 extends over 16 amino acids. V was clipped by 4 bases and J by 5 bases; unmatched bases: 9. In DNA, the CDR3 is TGCGCCAGCAGCAAAGGTGGGACTAGCGGGGACAACGAGCAGTACTTC. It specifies CASSKGGTSGDNEQYF.